The source of this TCR beta chain is a study of blood T cell repertoires in COVID-19. The overall study: PBMCs, B-cell-depleted T cells, or T cells provided the cDNA or gDNA that made up the material.

The data were produced by immunoSEQ multiplex PCR, yet TCRdb's version contains in-frame clones alone and is incomplete. The data hold around 100,000 clones, with 90% observed a single time. Trimming took 3 bases from V and 1 from J; bases not matched to a gene: 17. Germline assignment: CDR1 KGHDR and CDR2 SFDVKD. The CDR3 runs to 20 residues. The sequence came from a man between 45 and 60 years old with acute or convalescent COVID-19. The specimen was peripheral blood. The rearrangement links TRBV24-1 to TRBJ2-1, with TRBD2 matching 7 bases. The CDR3 DNA sequence: TGTGCCACCAGTGATAGGCCAGGGAGGGTTCGGCCTCCGTCCTACAATGAGCAGTTCTTC. Translation: CATSDRPGRVRPPSYNEQFF.